Following are 8 T cell receptor beta chains from one sample sequenced in a study of cytotoxic CD8 clonotypes in ibrutinib-treated CLL (dated by TCRdb to about 2021). The library was made by the immunoSEQ multiplex PCR assay. This immuneACCESS table, as held by TCRdb, lists in-frame sequences with V and J called but not all clones. Of the missing ones, under half trace to an unresolved V gene in checked studies; the others have no known cause. Counted in this sample were about 160,000 clones; 81% of them appeared once. In total, the top ten clones hold roughly 2% of the sample. Taken with the paper, the label for time point translates to: about twelve months on ibrutinib. The sample here was PBMCs, taken after 12 months of ibrutinib treatment. The receptors derive from a human donor with chronic lymphocytic leukemia.

This chain joins TRBV11-2 and TRBJ2-3; 14 bases are a match to TRBD2. The germline V gene has CDR1 SGHAT and CDR2 FQNNGV. The CDR3 is made up of 16 amino acids. J was trimmed by 3 bases and V by 4 bases; bases with no gene match: 3. The DNA of the CDR3 is TGTGCCAGCAGCTACGGGACTAGCGGGAGAACAGATACGCAGTATTTT. It yields the protein CASSYGTSGRTDTQYF.

This rearrangement joins TRBV27 to TRBJ2-3; D uncertain. Looked up from germline, CDR1 is MNHEY and CDR2 is SMNVEV (reference sequence). V was pared by 1 base and J by 2 bases, with 10 bases between. The CDR3 totals 15 residues. Written as DNA, the CDR3 is TGTGCCAGCAGTTTATACGGTTATGCCACAGATACGCAGTATTTT. It is translated as CASSLYGYATDTQYF.

This clone was seen once. The V call is TRBV10-3, the J call TRBJ1-1, with unresolved D. The CDR3 is made up of 14 amino acids. The ends were cut back, 6 bases at V and 3 bases at J, with 14 bases in the middle. CDR1 ENHRY and CDR2 SYGVKD come from the germline V gene. The CDR3 region is CAISRTAGDTEAFF. CDR3 sequence (DNA): TGTGCCATCAGCCGGACGGCCGGGGACACTGAAGCTTTCTTT.

This clone was counted a single time. The J gene is TRBJ2-5, the V gene TRBV19, with D perhaps matching TRBD1 or TRBD2 (6 bases each). The CDR3 extends over 15 amino acids. V gave up 2 bases and J gave up 2 bases, with 12 bases separating them. CDR1 and CDR2 (germline): LNHDA, SQIVND (reference sequence). The CDR3 DNA reads TGTGCCAGTAGTATACGGGGGCAGGTTCAAGAGACCCAGTACTTC. Amino acids: CASSIRGQVQETQYF.

This clone was observed once. This rearrangement joins TRBV28 to TRBJ2-7; 9 bases agree with TRBD2. Germline trimming cut 5 bases from V and 2 bases from J; bases unmatched to any gene: 7. The length of the CDR3 is 15 residues. Germline CDR1 reads MDHEN; CDR2 reads SYDVKM. CDR3 in DNA: TGTGCCAGCAGTCGGCTAGCGGGACCCGCCTACGAGCAGTACTTC. Translating it yields CASSRLAGPAYEQYF.

As regards this clone: Additional DNA sequences in this sample encode the identical CDR3. This sequence joins TRBV9 and TRBJ1-1; D not resolved. This CDR3 has 13 amino acids. Trimming stripped 0 bases from V and 0 bases from J, with 3 bases between. Per germline, CDR1 SGDLS and CDR2 YYNGEE. As DNA, the CDR3 is TGTGCCAGCAGCGTAGATTTGAACACTGAAGCTTTCTTT. It specifies CASSVDLNTEAFF.

The gene calls are TRBV19 and TRBJ2-2; perhaps TRBD2 as D (6 bases). CDR1 is LNHDA, CDR2 SQIVND, per germline (reference sequence). Between the trimmed V and J ends, which lost 6 bases and 6 bases, there was a span of 11 bases. This CDR3 has 13 amino acids. The CDR3 spells CASRVGEAGELFF. CDR3 bases: TGTGCCAGTAGGGTGGGGGAGGCCGGGGAGCTGTTTTTT.

In its sample, this clone was seen once. This chain uses TRBV29-1 with TRBJ2-3; no firm D call. The V and J ends lost 7 bases and 2 bases respectively, with 16 bases between them. Germline-derived CDR1 and CDR2 are SQVTM and ANQGSEA. The CDR3 has 14 residues. The CDR3 DNA follows: TGCAGCGCCGGAAGTATCACTGACACAGATACGCAGTATTTT. This encodes CSAGSITDTDTQYF.